The TCR beta chain described here comes from a study of shared clonotypes between healthy human individuals (dated by TCRdb to the early 2020s). A note on the overall study: The cohort included a few men and a couple of women between 18 and 49 years of age. Different laboratories and diverse techniques were used to prepare libraries and sequence TCR repertoires, to increase sequencing depth and limit assay-specific biases. Per donor, three plates each were used for CD4 naive and CD4 memory, two for CD8 naive, and one for CD8 memory. Blood TCR repertoires of four to six healthy adults were deeply sequenced to estimate repertoire size and the extent of clonotype sharing between individuals. Leukapheresis yielded between about 0.9 and 9 billion PBMCs per donor. What the study reported, not specific to this receptor: The small number of donors limited the genetic and exposure-history diversity represented. Naive subsets generally had larger estimated clonotype richness than memory subsets. Compared with non-shared clonotypes, clonotypes shared by all four sorted-subset donors had higher generation probabilities. Sampling was limited to blood, and TCR repertoires in tissue likely differ from TCR repertoires in blood. Rarefaction of sorted-subset datasets indicated incomplete sequencing despite the large sequencing depth. Approximately 5% of naive CD4, around 4% of naive CD8, roughly 2.4% of memory CD4, and about 0.4% of memory CD8 clonotypes were shared across several donors. Based on pairwise subsampling, the degree of clonotype sharing among donors was expected to be affected by sequencing depth.

V is pared back by 2 bases and J by 2 bases, with 13 bases lying between the germline termini. The CDR3 has 15 amino acids, counting the end cysteine and phenylalanine. Only the CDR3 portion is preserved as DNA: 45 bases, with reading frame beginning at the first base. CDR1 and CDR2, looked up from the germline V gene, are MNHEY and SVGAGI. The donors were healthy, HIV-negative adults with no recently reported acute infections or vaccinations. Only Caucasian adults living in Nashville, Tennessee, USA were represented among the donors. CD4+ T cells were enriched by magnetic negative selection, after which naive cells were positively selected on CD45RA and the negative fraction was taken as the memory subset. After blood collection by leukapheresis, PBMCs were isolated using Ficoll-Histopaque density gradient centrifugation and then cryopreserved in the vapor phase of liquid nitrogen. Purity and quantity of every magnetically sorted T cell population were checked by analytical flow cytometry. Each sorted fraction had its genomic DNA isolated and then quantified by UV absorbance on a Nanodrop 2000c.

Using the deep immunoSEQ assay, TCR CDR3 regions were amplified from genomic DNA by multiplex PCR. For each cell subset, the extracted genomic DNA was distributed evenly across all wells of several immunoSEQ 96-well plates, and each plate served as one replicate. Each replicate PCR for sorted subsets received 150 to 250 ng genomic DNA, equal to about 29,000 T cell genomes. Purified libraries were quantified with a Qubit 3.0 fluorometer, sized on a Bioanalyzer 2100, and re-quantified with the KAPA Library Quantification kit. Each immunoSEQ 96-well plate was sequenced on its own single-read 150-cycle Illumina NextSeq 550 flow cell. The authors processed their data as follows. Because the immunoSEQ output included only junctional sequences and no quality scores, the filtering could not be the same as the filtering used for full-length reads. Sequences were annotated with PyIR, a Python wrapper for IgBLAST v1.9, using IMGT germline references to assign V/J genes and CDR3. Reads were filtered out if the reads had weak V/J assignments (E-value above 1e-6), no CDR3, stop codons, out-of-frame junctions, or ambiguous translated residues. A V3J clonotype was defined by an identical inferred V gene, J gene, and CDR3 amino acid sequence. Percentage overlap between repertoires was calculated by dividing the number of shared unique clonotypes by the size of the smaller repertoire. Repertoire richness was assessed with RTK rarefaction, the Chao1 estimator, and Recon v2.1 estimates of unobserved clonotypes. Generation probabilities for all TCRbeta clonotypes obtained by the gDNA method from several donors were computed using OLGA. Imported from immuneACCESS, the table was reduced by TCRdb to in-frame sequences with V and J called. These copies leave out some clones; in studies compared against another copy, an unresolved V gene accounts for under half, and the cause of the remainder is not known. Clonal size and the V and J genes are those of that table, whereas D and trimming came from the DNA. In this sample the table shows hundreds of thousands of clones, about 78% of which occur a single time. Around 2% of the sample comes from the top ten.

As for this clone: Its target antigen remains unknown. No per-base quality is available; no much larger clone lies one base away.

Sequenced: memory CD4+ T cells sorted from blood. In light of the paper, this sample's cell subset or site label describes: CD45RA-negative fraction. The sequence links TRBV6-5 to TRBJ2-7, with a tentative D gene TRBD1 over 6 matching bases. This receptor was taken from a woman in her 30s in good health. The DNA reads TGTGCCAGCAGTTACCCCGTCGGGACAACCTACGAGCAGTACTTC. The translation is CASSYPVGTTYEQYF.